This T cell receptor (beta chain) was identified in a study of blood T cell repertoires in COVID-19. On the study more broadly: Some COVID-19 samples were acute and others convalescent; all came from the United States, Italy and Spain. T cells, B-cell-depleted T cells, or PBMCs supplied cDNA or gDNA.

The CDR3 is made up of 13 amino acids. V shed 3 bases and J shed 4 bases, with 9 bases lying between them. Original analysis: Using reference gene primer amplification, nucleated cell counts were estimated. Produced via immunoSEQ multiplex PCR; TCRdb's table is partial and in-frame only. V and J calls and clone size are those listed in that table; D and trimming were worked out from the DNA. The sample contains hundreds of thousands of clones, around nine tenths of which appear only once. The chain employs TRBV12-3 or TRBV12-4 and TRBJ1-2; D call uncertain. This clonotype was obtained from a man in his sixties with COVID-19, enrolled during active disease. Sequenced sample: peripheral blood. As DNA, the CDR3 is TGTGCCAGCAGTTTCGAGGGTAGCTATGGCTACACCTTC. Translating it yields CASSFEGSYGYTF.